The 4 T cell receptor beta chains below all came from one sample that was sequenced in a study of regulatory T cells in long-lasting Graves disease. Library construction for TCR beta used iRepertoire HTBI primers and Arm-PCR of CDR3 regions. In TCRdb, the multiplex PCR reads were re-called with MiXCR into one record per CDR3 protein. In the table there are 500,000 or so distinct CDR3 sequences, 14% of which are singletons. Described time point: newly diagnosed GD, antithyroid drugs for less than 3 months. TCR sequences were obtained from RNA taken from PBMCs. In addition, the sample was reused for a study of T cells in Graves' hyperthyroidism and ophthalmopathy.

Sample: peripheral blood mononuclear cells (PBMCs), taken at new diagnosis, from a patient treated with antithyroid drugs. These receptors were taken from a woman between 50 and 59 years old with Graves disease.

This clonotype was picked up many times. V and J are TRBV10-3 and TRBJ2-3; 8 nucleotides agree with TRBD1. Unmatched junction bases numbered 5, after V lost 4 bases and J lost 2 bases. Germline V gene lookup returns CDR1 ENHRY and CDR2 SYGVKD. There are 15 residues in the CDR3. As DNA, the CDR3 is TGTGCCATCAGTGGAGAACAGGGGGTCACAGATACGCAGTATTTT. Encoded protein: CAISGEQGVTDTQYF.

This clonotype was picked up many times. The genes are TRBV28 and TRBJ2-7; D not certain. The germline gives CDR1 MDHEN, CDR2 SYDVKM. CDR3 size: 15 residues. V lost 3 bases to trimming and J lost 3 bases, with 15 bases between them. The CDR3 DNA sequence: TGTGCCAGCAGTTTTACGGACCCCGCCTACTACGAGCAGTACTTC. Translated, it gives CASSFTDPAYYEQYF.

The table lists this clonotype with many counts. This sequence joins TRBV6-5 and TRBJ2-7; D is uncertain. This CDR3 has 11 amino acids. The germline CDR1 and CDR2 sequences are MNHEY and SVGAGI. The germline V and J ends were trimmed by 3 bases and 4 bases, with 4 bases remaining between them. Written as DNA, the CDR3 is TGTGCCAGCAGTTATTGGTACGAGCAGTACTTC. Amino acid sequence: CASSYWYEQYF.

A few counts support this clonotype. The chain joins TRBV2 to TRBJ1-2, with 7 bases matching TRBD1. This CDR3 has 16 amino acids. Germline values: CDR1 SNHLY, CDR2 FYNNEI. Trimming took 8 bases from V and 4 from J; bases not matched to a gene: 16. DNA for the CDR3: TGTGCCAGCGCCGACCTAGGGGGACAGCGACCCTATGGCTACACCTTC. Translation: CASADLGGQRPYGYTF.